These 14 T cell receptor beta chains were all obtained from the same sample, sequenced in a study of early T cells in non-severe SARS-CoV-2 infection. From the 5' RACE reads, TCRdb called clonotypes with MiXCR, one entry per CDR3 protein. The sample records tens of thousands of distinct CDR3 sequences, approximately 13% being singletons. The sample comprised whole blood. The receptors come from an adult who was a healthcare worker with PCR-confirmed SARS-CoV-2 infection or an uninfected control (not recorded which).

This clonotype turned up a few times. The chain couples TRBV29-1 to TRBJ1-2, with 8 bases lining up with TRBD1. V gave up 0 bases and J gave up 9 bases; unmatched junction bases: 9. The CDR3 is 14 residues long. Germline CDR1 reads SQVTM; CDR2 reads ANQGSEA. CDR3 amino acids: CSVEDQTGVFCYTF. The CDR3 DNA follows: TGCAGCGTTGAAGATCAGACAGGGGTTTTTTGCTACACCTTC.

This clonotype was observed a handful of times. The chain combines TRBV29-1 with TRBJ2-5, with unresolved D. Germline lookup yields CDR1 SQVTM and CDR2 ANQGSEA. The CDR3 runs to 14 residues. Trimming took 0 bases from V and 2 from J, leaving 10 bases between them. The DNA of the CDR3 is TGCAGCGTTGAAGATCCAGTACTACAAGAGACCCAGTACTTC. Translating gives CSVEDPVLQETQYF.

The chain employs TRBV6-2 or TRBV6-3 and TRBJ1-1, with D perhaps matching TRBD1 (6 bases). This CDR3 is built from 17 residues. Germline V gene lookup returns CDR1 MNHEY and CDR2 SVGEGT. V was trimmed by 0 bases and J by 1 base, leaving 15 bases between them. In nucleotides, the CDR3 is TGTGCCAGCAGTTACTCATATACCACAGGGTGGAACACTGAAGCTTTCTTT. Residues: CASSYSYTTGWNTEAFF.

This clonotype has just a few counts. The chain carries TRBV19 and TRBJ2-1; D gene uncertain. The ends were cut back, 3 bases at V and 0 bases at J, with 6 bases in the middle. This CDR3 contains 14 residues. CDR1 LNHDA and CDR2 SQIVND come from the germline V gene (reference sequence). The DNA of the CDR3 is TGTGCCAGTAGTATTAGGGTCTCCTACAATGAGCAGTTCTTC. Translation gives CASSIRVSYNEQFF.

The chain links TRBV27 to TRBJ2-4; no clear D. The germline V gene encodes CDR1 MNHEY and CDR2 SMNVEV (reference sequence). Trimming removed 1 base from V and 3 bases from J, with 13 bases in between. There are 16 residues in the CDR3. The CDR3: CASSLYGGFGKNIQYF. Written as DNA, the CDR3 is TGTGCCAGCAGTTTATATGGTGGCTTCGGCAAAAACATTCAGTACTTC.

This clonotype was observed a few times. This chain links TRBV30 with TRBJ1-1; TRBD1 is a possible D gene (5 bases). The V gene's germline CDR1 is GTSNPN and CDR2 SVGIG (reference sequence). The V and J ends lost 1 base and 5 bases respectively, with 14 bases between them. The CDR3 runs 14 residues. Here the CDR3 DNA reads TGTGCCTGGAGTGAGGGACCTCCCTCTACTGAAGCTTTCTTT. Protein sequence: CAWSEGPPSTEAFF.

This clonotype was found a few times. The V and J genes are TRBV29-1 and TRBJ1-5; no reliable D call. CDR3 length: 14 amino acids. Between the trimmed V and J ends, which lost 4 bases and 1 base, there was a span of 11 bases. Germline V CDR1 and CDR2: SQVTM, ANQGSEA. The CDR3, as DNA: TGCAGCGTTGGTCAGGACTCCAGCAATCAGCCCCAGCATTTT. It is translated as CSVGQDSSNQPQHF.

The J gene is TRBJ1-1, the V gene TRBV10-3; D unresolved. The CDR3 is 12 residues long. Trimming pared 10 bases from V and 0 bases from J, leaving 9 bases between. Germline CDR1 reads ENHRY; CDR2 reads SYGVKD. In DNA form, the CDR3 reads TGTGCCACCCGTACGGTGAACACTGAAGCTTTCTTT. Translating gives CATRTVNTEAFF.

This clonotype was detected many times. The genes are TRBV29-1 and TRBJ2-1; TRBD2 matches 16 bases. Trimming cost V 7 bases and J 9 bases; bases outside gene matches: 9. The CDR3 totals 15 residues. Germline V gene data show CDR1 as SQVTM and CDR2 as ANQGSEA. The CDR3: CSAYSGTSGRGEQFF. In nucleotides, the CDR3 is TGCAGCGCCTATTCCGGGACTAGCGGGAGGGGTGAGCAGTTCTTC.

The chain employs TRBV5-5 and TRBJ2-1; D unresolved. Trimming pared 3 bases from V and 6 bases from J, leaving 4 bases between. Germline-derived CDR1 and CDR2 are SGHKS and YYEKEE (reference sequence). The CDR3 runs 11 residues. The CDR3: CASSSFNEQFF. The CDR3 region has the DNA TGTGCCAGCAGCTCGTTCAATGAGCAGTTCTTC.

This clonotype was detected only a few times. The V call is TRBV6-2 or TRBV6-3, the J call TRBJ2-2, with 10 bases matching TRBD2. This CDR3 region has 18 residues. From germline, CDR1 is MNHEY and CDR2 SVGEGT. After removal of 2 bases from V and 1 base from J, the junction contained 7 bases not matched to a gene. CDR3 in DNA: TGTGCCAGCAGTTACAGGCCTCTAGCGGGAGAGAACACCGGGGAGCTGTTTTTT. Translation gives CASSYRPLAGENTGELFF.

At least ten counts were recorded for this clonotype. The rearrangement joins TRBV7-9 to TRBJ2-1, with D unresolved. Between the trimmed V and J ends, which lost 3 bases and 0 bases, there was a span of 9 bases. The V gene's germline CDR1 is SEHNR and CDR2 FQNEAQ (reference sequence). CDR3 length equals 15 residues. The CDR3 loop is CASSFPMSSYNEQFF. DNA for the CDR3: TGTGCCAGCAGCTTTCCCATGAGCTCCTACAATGAGCAGTTCTTC.

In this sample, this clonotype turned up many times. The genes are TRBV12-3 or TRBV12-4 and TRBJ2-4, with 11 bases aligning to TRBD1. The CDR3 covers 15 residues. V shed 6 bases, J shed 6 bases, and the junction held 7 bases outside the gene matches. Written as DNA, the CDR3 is TGTGCCAGCAGCTGGGGACAGGGGGTCGGAAACATTCAGTACTTC. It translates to CASSWGQGVGNIQYF.

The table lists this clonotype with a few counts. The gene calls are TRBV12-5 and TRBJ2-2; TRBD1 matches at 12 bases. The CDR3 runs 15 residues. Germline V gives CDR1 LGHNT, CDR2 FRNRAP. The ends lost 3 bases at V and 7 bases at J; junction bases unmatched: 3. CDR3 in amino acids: CASGFRDRGRGELFF. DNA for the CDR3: TGTGCTAGTGGTTTCCGGGACAGGGGGCGCGGGGAGCTGTTTTTT.